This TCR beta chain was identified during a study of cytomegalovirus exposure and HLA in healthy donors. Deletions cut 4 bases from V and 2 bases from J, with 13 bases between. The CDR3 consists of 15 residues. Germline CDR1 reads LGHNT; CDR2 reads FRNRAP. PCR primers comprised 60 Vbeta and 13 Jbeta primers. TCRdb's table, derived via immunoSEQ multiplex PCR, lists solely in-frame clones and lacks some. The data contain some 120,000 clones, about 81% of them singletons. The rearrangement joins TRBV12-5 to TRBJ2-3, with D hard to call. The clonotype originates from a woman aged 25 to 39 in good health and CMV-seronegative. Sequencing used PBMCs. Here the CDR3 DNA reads TGTGCTAGTGGTTCCTCCCGGCTAGTCACAGATACGCAGTATTTT. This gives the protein CASGSSRLVTDTQYF. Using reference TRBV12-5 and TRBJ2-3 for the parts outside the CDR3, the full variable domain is DARVTQTPRHKVTEMGQEVTMRCQPILGHNTVFWYRQTMMQGLELLAYFRNRAPLDDSGMPKDRFSAEMPDATLATLKIQPSEPRDSAVYFCASGSSRLVTDTQYFGPGTRLTVL.